These 17 T cell receptor beta chains were all obtained from the same sample, sequenced in a study of cytomegalovirus exposure and HLA in healthy donors. The PCR was carried out with 60 Vbeta primers and 13 Jbeta primers. TCRdb's table, derived via immunoSEQ multiplex PCR, lists solely in-frame clones and lacks some. The repertoire holds roughly 170,000 clones, with about 80% as singletons. The sample was PBMCs. The receptors stem from a young man in good health and CMV-seropositive.

The chain couples TRBV4-3 to TRBJ2-1; 13 positions match TRBD2. Per germline, CDR1 LGHNA and CDR2 YSLEER. The CDR3 is 17 amino acids. The J segment lost 6 bases and the V segment lost 1 base, leaving 6 bases of the junction unmatched. CDR3 residues: CASSQVKGLAGSNEQFF. The CDR3 DNA is TGCGCCAGCAGCCAAGTAAAGGGACTAGCGGGGAGCAATGAGCAGTTCTTC.

V and J are TRBV28 and TRBJ1-1; 9 bases match TRBD1. V lost 1 base, J lost 5 bases, and 8 bases stayed unmatched. This CDR3 has 16 residues. From germline, CDR1 is MDHEN and CDR2 SYDVKM. The CDR3 nucleotides are TGTGCCAGCAGTTTATTGGTCCGGGACAGGGATACTGAAGCTTTCTTT. This encodes CASSLLVRDRDTEAFF. The full variable domain, completed using reference TRBV28 and TRBJ1-1, is DVKVTQSSRYLVKRTGEKVFLECVQDMDHENMFWYRQDPGLGLRLIYFSYDVKMKEKGDIPEGYSVSREKKERFSLILESASTNQTSMYLCASSLLVRDRDTEAFFGQGTRLTVV.

CDR3 bases: TGCGCCAGCAGCTTGGCCGGGTCGAGGTACGAGCAGTACTTC. Translation: CASSLAGSRYEQYF. This sequence joins TRBV5-1 and TRBJ2-7; D not resolved. The CDR3 is made up of 14 amino acids. Trimming removed 0 bases from V and 4 bases from J, with 11 bases in between. From germline, CDR1 is SGHRS and CDR2 YFSETQ.

The CDR3 loop is CASSSQGPTDTQYF. The CDR3 DNA reads as TGTGCCAGCAGTTCCCAGGGGCCCACAGATACGCAGTATTTT. V gene TRBV6-5 combines with J gene TRBJ2-3; D is possibly TRBD1 (6 bases). V lost 4 bases and J 2 bases, leaving 10 bases between the germline ends. The CDR3 spans 14 residues. Germline lookup yields CDR1 MNHEY and CDR2 SVGAGI.

The chain links TRBV13 to TRBJ2-5, with 7 bases fitting TRBD1. Looked up from germline, CDR1 is PRHDT and CDR2 is FYEKMQ (reference sequence). The CDR3 is 16 residues long. After removal of 5 bases from V and 0 bases from J, the junction contained 9 bases not matched to a gene. CDR3 loop: CASSPPGTAYQETQYF. The CDR3 nucleotides are TGTGCCAGCAGCCCCCCGGGGACAGCATACCAAGAGACCCAGTACTTC.

The chain is built from TRBV11-2 and TRBJ2-5, with TRBD2 matching 10 bases. After removal of 0 bases from V and 2 bases from J, the junction contained 9 bases not matched to a gene. Per the germline V gene, CDR1 is SGHAT and CDR2 is FQNNGV. This CDR3 is built from 18 residues. The CDR3 region is CASSLDRIAGGNQETQYF. In DNA, the CDR3 is TGTGCCAGCAGCTTAGATCGTATAGCGGGAGGAAATCAAGAGACCCAGTACTTC.

This clone came up once. The CDR3 here is CASSQETGQRHEQFF. CDR3 sequence (DNA): TGTGCCAGCAGCCAAGAGACAGGTCAGCGACATGAGCAGTTCTTC. The chain links TRBV14 to TRBJ2-1; a possible D gene is TRBD1 (6 bases). Trimming left V 0 bases short and J 8 bases short, with 14 bases between. Germline V CDR1 and CDR2: SGHDN, FVKESK. This CDR3 is 15 amino acids long.

The chain combines TRBV30 with TRBJ2-4; 9 bases agree with TRBD1. V was pared by 3 bases and J by 9 bases, with 9 bases of the junction left unmatched. Germline loops: CDR1 GTSNPN, CDR2 SVGIG (reference sequence). This CDR3 spans 14 amino acids. The CDR3 here is CAWRATGGVGIQYF. As DNA, the CDR3 is TGTGCCTGGAGGGCGACAGGGGGGGTAGGCATTCAGTACTTC.

The chain is built from TRBV25-1 and TRBJ2-1; 8 bases are a match to TRBD1. CDR3 length equals 16 residues. Per germline, CDR1 MGHDK and CDR2 SYGVNS. V was pared by 4 bases and J by 8 bases, with 13 bases of the junction left unmatched. Here the CDR3 reads CASSAPTGQGKDEQFF. The DNA of the CDR3 is TGTGCCAGCAGTGCCCCCACCGGACAGGGAAAGGATGAGCAGTTCTTC.

The gene calls are TRBV4-3 and TRBJ1-3; 9 positions match TRBD1. Germline V lookup: CDR1 LGHNA, CDR2 YSLEER. This CDR3 contains 14 residues. The ends lost 6 bases at V and 11 bases at J; junction bases unmatched: 11. CDR3: CASSLQGAAGAIYF. DNA of the CDR3: TGCGCCAGCAGTCTACAGGGGGCGGCAGGCGCCATATATTTT.

This clone occurred once. The V call is TRBV9, the J call TRBJ2-7; TRBD2 matches 13 bases. This CDR3 is 15 amino acids long. V shed 3 bases, J shed 2 bases, and the junction held 2 bases outside the gene matches. From germline, CDR1 is SGDLS and CDR2 YYNGEE. The CDR3, as DNA: TGTGCCAGCAGCGAGGGACTAGCGGGAACCTACGAGCAGTACTTC. This encodes CASSEGLAGTYEQYF.

This clone was seen a handful of times. This chain connects TRBV4-1 to TRBJ1-2; 9 nucleotides match TRBD1. This CDR3 comprises 15 residues. CDR1 is MGHRA and CDR2 is YSYEKL in the germline V gene. The ends lost 3 bases at V and 7 bases at J; junction bases unmatched: 9. CDR3 nucleotides: TGCGCCAGCAGCCAGGGGACAGGGAGGTTTGGTGGCTACACCTTC. This encodes CASSQGTGRFGGYTF.

V is TRBV5-1 and J is TRBJ2-3; 8 bases match TRBD1. V lost 0 bases and J lost 6; bases outside the gene matches: 6. The CDR3 length is 15 residues. CDR1 is SGHRS and CDR2 is YFSETQ in the germline V gene. The DNA for the CDR3 is TGCGCCAGCAGCTTGGACCAGGGGGCTGGGGATACGCAGTATTTT. Translation: CASSLDQGAGDTQYF.

The sample holds one count of this clone. J is TRBJ2-3 and V is TRBV4-3, with TRBD2 matching over 11 bases. The CDR3 has 16 amino acids. Germline assignment: CDR1 LGHNA and CDR2 YSLEER. The J segment lost 2 bases and the V segment lost 4 bases, leaving 5 bases of the junction unmatched. The CDR3 is CASSLSGLADTDTQYF. CDR3 DNA: TGCGCCAGCAGCCTATCGGGACTAGCGGACACAGATACGCAGTATTTT.

The J gene is TRBJ2-7, the V gene TRBV27, with TRBD2 matching 9 bases. The CDR3 is made up of 16 amino acids. Germline V gene lookup returns CDR1 MNHEY and CDR2 SMNVEV (reference sequence). Trimming removed 5 bases from V and 3 bases from J; junction bases left unmatched: 11. CDR3 sequence reads: CASSIVAGAPIYEQYF. The CDR3, as DNA: TGTGCCAGCAGTATCGTAGCGGGAGCTCCGATCTACGAGCAGTACTTC.

This chain connects TRBV19 to TRBJ1-1; D not resolved. The length of the CDR3 is 14 residues. Germline V gene sequence: CDR1 LNHDA, CDR2 SQIVND (reference sequence). The V end lost 2 bases, the J end lost 2 bases, and 9 bases lay between the germline ends. CDR3 coding DNA: TGTGCCAGTAGTATACGGAGAGACAACACTGAAGCTTTCTTT. It is translated as CASSIRRDNTEAFF.

V usage is TRBV19 and J usage is TRBJ1-2; maybe TRBD1 (5 bases). The V gene lost 7 bases and the J gene lost 7 bases, with 16 bases spanning the gap. The CDR3 runs to 13 residues. Germline V gene lookup returns CDR1 LNHDA and CDR2 SQIVND (reference sequence). The CDR3 here is CASIPQGIGGYTF. CDR3 bases: TGTGCCAGTATCCCGCAGGGCATCGGTGGCTACACCTTC.